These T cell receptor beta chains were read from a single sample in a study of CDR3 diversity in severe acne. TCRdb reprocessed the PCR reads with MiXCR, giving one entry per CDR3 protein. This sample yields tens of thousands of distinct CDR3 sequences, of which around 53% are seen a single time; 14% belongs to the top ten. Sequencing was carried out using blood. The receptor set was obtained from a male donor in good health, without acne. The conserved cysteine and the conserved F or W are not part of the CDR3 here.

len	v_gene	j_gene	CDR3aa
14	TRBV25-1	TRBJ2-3	ASSEGTSGSTDTQY
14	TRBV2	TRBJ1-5	ASSRRGAVSNQPQH
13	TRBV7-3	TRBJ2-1	ASSARTGSYNEQF
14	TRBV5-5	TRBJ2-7	ASSAESRTPVYEQY
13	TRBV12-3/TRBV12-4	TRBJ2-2	ASSLKGYQAGELF
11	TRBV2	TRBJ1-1	ASSLDYNTEAF
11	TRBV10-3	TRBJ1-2	AISFGDPPGYT
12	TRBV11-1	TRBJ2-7	ASSSEVSFYEQY
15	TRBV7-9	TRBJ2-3	ASILASGRPRTDTQY
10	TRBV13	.	ASSLDEVTQY
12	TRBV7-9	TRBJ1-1	ASSPTGGNTEAF
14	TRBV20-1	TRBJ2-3	SARGTSGVVVDTQY
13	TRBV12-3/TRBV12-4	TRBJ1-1	ASSLAGQGGTEAF
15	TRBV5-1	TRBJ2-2	ASRSESDRVDTGELF
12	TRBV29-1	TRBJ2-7	SVARAGENNEQY
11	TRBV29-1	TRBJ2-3	TPGDPYTDTQY
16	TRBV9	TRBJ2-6	ASSESGGAYSGANVLT